These 3 T cell receptor beta chains were all obtained from the same sample, sequenced in a study of T cell repertoires in cytomegalovirus infection. TCRdb redid the calling of the reads with MiXCR, one entry per CDR3 protein. The profile shows about 130,000 distinct CDR3 sequences, roughly 25% of them singletons. These receptors have no identified antigens. The sequencing input was PBMCs, sequenced either directly or after in vitro stimulation (not recorded which). All receptors derive from a human donor in good health (CMV status not recorded). Some clones in this sample may be carry-over from other donors' samples.

This clonotype was detected a few times. This sequence joins TRBV30 and TRBJ2-1; D may be TRBD2 (7 bases). V lost 7 bases to trimming and J lost 5 bases, with 21 bases between them. The CDR3 is 15 residues long. Germline V CDR1 and CDR2: GTSNPN, SVGIG (reference sequence). The CDR3 protein is CASLGGAGVDNEQFF. The DNA for the CDR3 is TGTGCCTCGTTGGGGGGGGCGGGAGTGGACAATGAGCAGTTCTTC.

The genes are TRBV10-3 and TRBJ2-7; tentatively, D is TRBD1 or TRBD2 (6 bases each). V lost 1 base and J lost 6, with 10 bases in between. Per germline, CDR1 ENHRY and CDR2 SYGVKD. The CDR3 spans 13 residues. CDR3 in amino acids: CAISEYREAEQYV. The CDR3 DNA sequence: TGTGCCATCAGTGAGTACAGGGAGGCCGAGCAGTACGTC.

The rearrangement uses TRBV28 and TRBJ1-2; D not certain. The length of the CDR3 is 12 residues. V was clipped by 4 bases and J by 1 base, with 4 bases between them. CDR1 and CDR2 from the germline V gene are MDHEN and SYDVKM. CDR3 nucleotide sequence: TGTGCCAGCAGTTCGAATAACTATGGCTACACCTTC. Translating it yields CASSSNNYGYTF.